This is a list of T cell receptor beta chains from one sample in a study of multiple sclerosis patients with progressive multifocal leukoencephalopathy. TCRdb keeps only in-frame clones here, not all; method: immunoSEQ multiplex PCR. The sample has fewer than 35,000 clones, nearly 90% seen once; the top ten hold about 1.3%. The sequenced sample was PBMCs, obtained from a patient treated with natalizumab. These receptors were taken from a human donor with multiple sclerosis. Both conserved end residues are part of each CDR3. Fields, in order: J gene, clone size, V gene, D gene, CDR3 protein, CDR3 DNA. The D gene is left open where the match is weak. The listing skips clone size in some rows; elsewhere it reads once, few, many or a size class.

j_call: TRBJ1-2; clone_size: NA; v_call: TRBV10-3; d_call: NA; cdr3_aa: CAISEAPGGIYYGYTF; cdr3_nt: TGTGCCATCAGTGAAGCCCCAGGCGGTATTTACTATGGCTACACCTTC
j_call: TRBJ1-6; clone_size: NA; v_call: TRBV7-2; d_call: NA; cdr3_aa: CASSLERAGQGNSPLHF; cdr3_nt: TGTGCCAGCAGCTTAGAACGGGCAGGGCAGGGGAATTCACCCCTCCACTTT
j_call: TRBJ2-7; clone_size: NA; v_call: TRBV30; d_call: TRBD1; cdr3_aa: CAWSEQGYYEQYF; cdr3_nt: TGTGCCTGGAGTGAACAGGGGTACTACGAGCAGTACTTC
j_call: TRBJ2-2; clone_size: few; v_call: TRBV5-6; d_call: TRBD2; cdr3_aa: CASSLVLAGSGELFF; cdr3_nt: TGTGCCAGCAGCTTGGTGCTAGCGGGGTCTGGGGAGCTGTTTTTT
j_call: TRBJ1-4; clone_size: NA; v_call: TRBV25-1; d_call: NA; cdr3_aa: CASSPTAATNEKLFF; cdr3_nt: TGTGCCAGCAGCCCAACGGCCGCAACTAATGAAAAACTGTTTTTT
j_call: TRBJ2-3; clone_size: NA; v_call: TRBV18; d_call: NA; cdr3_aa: CASSPLAGASTDTQYF; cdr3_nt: TGTGCCAGCTCACCTCTTGCGGGGGCTAGCACAGATACGCAGTATTTT
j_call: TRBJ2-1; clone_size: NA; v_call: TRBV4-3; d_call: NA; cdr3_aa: CASSQEPEGGEQFF; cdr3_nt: TGCGCCAGCAGCCAAGAACCCGAAGGAGGTGAGCAGTTCTTC
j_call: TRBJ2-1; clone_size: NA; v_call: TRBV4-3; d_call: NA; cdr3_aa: CASSFGGGLDNEQFF; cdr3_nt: TGCGCCAGCAGCTTTGGGGGGGGCCTGGACAATGAGCAGTTCTTC
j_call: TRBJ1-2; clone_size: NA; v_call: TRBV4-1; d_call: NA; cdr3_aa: CASSQVGRASYGYTF; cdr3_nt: TGCGCCAGCAGCCAAGTGGGGAGGGCATCCTATGGCTACACCTTC
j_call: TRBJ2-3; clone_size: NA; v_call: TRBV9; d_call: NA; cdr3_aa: CASSERRGGPSTDTQYF; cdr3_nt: TGTGCCAGCAGCGAGCGCCGTGGGGGGCCTAGCACAGATACGCAGTATTTT
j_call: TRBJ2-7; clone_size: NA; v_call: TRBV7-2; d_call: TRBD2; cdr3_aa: CASSFFPTSGSSYEQYF; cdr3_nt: TGTGCCAGCAGCTTCTTTCCGACTAGCGGGAGTTCCTACGAGCAGTACTTC
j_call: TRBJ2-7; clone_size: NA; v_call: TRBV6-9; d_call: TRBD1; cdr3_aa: CASSYRRTGEGYEQYF; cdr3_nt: TGTGCCAGCAGTTATCGTCGGACAGGGGAAGGATACGAGCAGTACTTC
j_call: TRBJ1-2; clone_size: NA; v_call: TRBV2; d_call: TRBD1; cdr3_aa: CASSERGLTYGYTF; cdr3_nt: TGTGCCAGCAGTGAAAGGGGGCTGACTTATGGCTACACCTTC
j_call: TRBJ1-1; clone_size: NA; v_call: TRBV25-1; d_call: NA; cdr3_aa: CASSGWSETEAFF; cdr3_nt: TGTGCCAGCAGCGGGTGGTCGGAGACTGAAGCTTTCTTT
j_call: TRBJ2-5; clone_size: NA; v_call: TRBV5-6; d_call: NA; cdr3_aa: CASSRAGEETQYF; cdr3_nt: TGTGCCAGCAGCCGGGCAGGGGAAGAGACCCAGTACTTC
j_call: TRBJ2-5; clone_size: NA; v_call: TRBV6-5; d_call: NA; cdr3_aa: CASSYSTHAGGTQYF; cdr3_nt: TGTGCCAGCAGTTACTCGACTCACGCGGGTGGGACCCAGTACTTC
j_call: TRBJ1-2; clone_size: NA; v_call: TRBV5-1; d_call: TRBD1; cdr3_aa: CASSPPDREEVGYTF; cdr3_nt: TGCGCCAGCAGCCCCCCGGACAGGGAAGAAGTCGGCTACACCTTC
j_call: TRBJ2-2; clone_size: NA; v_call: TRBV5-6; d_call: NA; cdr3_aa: CASSLAGRSGELFF; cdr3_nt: TGTGCCAGCAGCTTGGCCGGGCGGTCCGGGGAGCTGTTTTTT
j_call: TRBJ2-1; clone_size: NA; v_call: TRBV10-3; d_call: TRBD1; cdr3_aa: CAISDRTGGNEQFF; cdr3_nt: TGTGCCATCAGTGATAGGACAGGGGGCAATGAGCAGTTCTTC
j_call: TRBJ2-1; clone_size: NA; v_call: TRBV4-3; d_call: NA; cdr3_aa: CASSQDGLERGIEQFF; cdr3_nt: TGCGCCAGCAGCCAAGATGGGTTAGAACGGGGGATTGAGCAGTTCTTC
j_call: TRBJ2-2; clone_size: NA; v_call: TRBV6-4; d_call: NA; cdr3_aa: CASSDWGAGGTGELFF; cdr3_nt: TGTGCCAGCAGTGACTGGGGGGCAGGAGGAACCGGGGAGCTGTTTTTT
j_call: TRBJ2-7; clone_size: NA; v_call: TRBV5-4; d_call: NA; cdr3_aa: CASTVRDGKTYEQYF; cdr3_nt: TGTGCCAGCACCGTCCGGGACGGCAAAACTTACGAGCAGTACTTC
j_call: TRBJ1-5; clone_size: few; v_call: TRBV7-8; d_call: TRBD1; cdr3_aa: CASSLGGRGMEPQHF; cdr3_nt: TGTGCCAGCAGCTTGGGGGGCAGGGGGATGGAGCCCCAGCATTTT
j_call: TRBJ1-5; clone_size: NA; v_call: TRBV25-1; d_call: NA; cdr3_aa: CASAGGGSEPQHF; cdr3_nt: TGTGCCAGCGCGGGGGGGGGAAGCGAGCCCCAGCATTTT
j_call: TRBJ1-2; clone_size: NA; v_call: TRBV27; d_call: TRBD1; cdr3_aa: CASSLRTGDGYTF; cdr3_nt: TGTGCCAGCAGTTTAAGGACAGGGGATGGCTACACCTTC
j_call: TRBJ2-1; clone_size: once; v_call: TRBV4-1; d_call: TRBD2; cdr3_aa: CASSQAIAGGRPIYNEQFF; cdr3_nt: TGCGCCAGCAGCCAAGCGATAGCGGGGGGGCGGCCTATCTACAATGAGCAGTTCTTC
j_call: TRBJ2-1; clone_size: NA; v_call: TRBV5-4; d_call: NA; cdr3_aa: CASSLQIGEQFF; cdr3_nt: TGTGCCAGCAGCTTGCAGATAGGTGAGCAGTTCTTC
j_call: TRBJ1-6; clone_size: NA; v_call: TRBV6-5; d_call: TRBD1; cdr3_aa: CATRQGRNSPLHF; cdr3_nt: TGTGCCACCCGACAGGGCAGAAATTCACCCCTCCACTTT
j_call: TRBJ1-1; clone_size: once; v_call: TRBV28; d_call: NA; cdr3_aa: CASSLSNTEAFF; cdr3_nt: TGTGCCAGCAGTTTGAGCAACACTGAAGCTTTCTTT
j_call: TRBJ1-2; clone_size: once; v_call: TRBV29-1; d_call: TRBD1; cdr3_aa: CSARDSTNYGYTF; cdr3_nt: TGCAGCGCCCGGGACAGTACTAACTATGGCTACACCTTC
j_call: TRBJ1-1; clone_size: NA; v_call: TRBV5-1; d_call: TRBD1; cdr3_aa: CASRTGTEAFF; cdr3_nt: TGCGCCAGCCGGACAGGCACTGAAGCTTTCTTT
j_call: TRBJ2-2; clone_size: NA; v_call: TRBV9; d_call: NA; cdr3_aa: CASSRRGANTGELFF; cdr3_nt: TGTGCCAGCTCGCGACGGGGCGCGAACACCGGGGAGCTGTTTTTT
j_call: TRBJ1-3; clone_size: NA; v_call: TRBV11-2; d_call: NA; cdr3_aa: CASSPRLASGNTIYF; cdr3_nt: TGTGCCAGCAGCCCCCGGTTGGCCTCTGGAAACACCATATATTTT
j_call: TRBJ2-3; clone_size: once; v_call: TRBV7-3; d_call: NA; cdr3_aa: CASSLSGGSADTQYF; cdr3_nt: TGTGCCAGCAGCCTATCGGGCGGGTCTGCAGATACGCAGTATTTT
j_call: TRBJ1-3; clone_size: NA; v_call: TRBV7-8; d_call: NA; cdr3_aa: CASTPASGNTIYF; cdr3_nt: TGTGCCAGCACCCCAGCGTCTGGAAACACCATATATTTT
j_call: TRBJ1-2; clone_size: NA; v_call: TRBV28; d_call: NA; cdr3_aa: CASSPRVASNYGYTF; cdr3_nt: TGTGCCAGCAGTCCCCGGGTGGCCTCTAACTATGGCTACACCTTC
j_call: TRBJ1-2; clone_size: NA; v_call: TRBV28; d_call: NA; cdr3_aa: CASSFKYGYTF; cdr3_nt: TGTGCCAGCAGTTTTAAGTATGGCTACACCTTC
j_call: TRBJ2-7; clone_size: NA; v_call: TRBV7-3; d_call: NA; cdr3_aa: CASSLGSTSSYEQYF; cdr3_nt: TGTGCCAGCAGCTTGGGCTCCACAAGCTCCTACGAGCAGTACTTC
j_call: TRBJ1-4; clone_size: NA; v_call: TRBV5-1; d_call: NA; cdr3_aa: CASSSEPGFPNEKLFF; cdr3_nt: TGCGCCAGCAGCTCAGAACCCGGCTTCCCTAATGAAAAACTGTTTTTT
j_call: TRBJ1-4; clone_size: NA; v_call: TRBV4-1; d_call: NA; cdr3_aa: CASSQDAGTTNEKLFF; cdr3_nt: TGCGCCAGCAGCCAAGACGCGGGAACAACTAATGAAAAACTGTTTTTT
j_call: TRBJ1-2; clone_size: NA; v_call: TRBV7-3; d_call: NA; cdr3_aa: CASSLGQLINYGYTF; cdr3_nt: TGTGCCAGCAGCTTAGGGCAACTGATTAACTATGGCTACACCTTC
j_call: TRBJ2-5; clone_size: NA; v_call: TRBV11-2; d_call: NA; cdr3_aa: CASSSMILQETQYF; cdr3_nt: TGTGCCAGCAGCTCGATGATACTCCAAGAGACCCAGTACTTC
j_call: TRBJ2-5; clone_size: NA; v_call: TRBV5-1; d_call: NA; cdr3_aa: CASSLIEETQYF; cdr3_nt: TGCGCCAGCAGCTTAATAGAAGAGACCCAGTACTTC
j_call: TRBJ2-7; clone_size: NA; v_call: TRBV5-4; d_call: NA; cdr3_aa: CASSLGLDARSSYEQYF; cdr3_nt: TGTGCCAGCAGCCTGGGCTTGGACGCGAGGTCCTCCTACGAGCAGTACTTC
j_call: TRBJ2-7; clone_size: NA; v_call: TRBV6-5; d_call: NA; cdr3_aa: CASSYSMWGSYEQYF; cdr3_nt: TGTGCCAGCAGTTACTCGATGTGGGGATCCTACGAGCAGTACTTC